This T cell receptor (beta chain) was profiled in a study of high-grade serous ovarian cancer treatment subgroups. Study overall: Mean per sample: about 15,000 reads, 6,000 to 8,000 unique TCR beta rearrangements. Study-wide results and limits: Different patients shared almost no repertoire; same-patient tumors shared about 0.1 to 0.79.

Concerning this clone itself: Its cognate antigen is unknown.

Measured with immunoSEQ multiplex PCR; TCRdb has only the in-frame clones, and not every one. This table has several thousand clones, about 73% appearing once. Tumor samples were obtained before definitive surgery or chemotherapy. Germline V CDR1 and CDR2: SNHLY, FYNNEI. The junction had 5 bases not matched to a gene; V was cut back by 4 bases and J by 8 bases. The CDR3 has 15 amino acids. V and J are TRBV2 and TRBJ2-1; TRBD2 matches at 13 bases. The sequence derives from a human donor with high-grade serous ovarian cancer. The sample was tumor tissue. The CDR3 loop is CASSGLAGGPDEQFF. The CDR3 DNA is TGTGCCAGCAGTGGACTAGCGGGAGGTCCGGATGAGCAGTTCTTC. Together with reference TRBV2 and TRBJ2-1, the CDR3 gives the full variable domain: EPEVTQTPSHQVTQMGQEVILRCVPISNHLYFYWYRQILGQKVEFLVSFYNNEISEKSEIFDDQFSVERPDGSNFTLKIRSTKLEDSAMYFCASSGLAGGPDEQFFGPGTRLTVL.